The TCR beta chain described here comes from a study of blood T cell repertoires in COVID-19. Sequencing used immunoSEQ multiplex PCR; TCRdb keeps in-frame clones, though not all of them. Of roughly 190,000 clones in the sample, roughly 91% were seen once. The clonotype was recovered from a man in his forties or fifties with active or convalescent COVID-19. The material sequenced was peripheral blood.

The CDR3 sequence is CASLTAAYGYTF. CDR3 DNA: TGTGCCAGTCTGACTGCAGCTTATGGCTACACCTTC. The chain is built from TRBV2 and TRBJ1-2, with D unresolved. The CDR3 length is 12 residues. Trimming removed 9 bases at V and 5 bases at J, with 13 bases between. Germline CDR1 SNHLY, CDR2 FYNNEI.